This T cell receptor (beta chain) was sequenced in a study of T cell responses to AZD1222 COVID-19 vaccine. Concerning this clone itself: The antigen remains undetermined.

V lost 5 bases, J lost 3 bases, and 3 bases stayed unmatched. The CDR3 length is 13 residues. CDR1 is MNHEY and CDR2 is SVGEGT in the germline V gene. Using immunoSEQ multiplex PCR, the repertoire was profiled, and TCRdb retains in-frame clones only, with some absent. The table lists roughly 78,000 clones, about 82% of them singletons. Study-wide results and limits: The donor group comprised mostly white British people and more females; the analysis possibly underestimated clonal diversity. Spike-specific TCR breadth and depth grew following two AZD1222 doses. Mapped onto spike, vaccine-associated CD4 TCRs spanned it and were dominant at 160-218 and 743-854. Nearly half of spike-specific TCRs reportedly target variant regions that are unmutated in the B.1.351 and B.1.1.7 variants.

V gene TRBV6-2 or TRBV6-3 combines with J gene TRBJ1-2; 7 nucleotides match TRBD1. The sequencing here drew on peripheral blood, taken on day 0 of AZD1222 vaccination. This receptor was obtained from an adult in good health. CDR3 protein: CASSPGQDYGYTF. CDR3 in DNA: TGTGCCAGCAGTCCCGGACAGGACTATGGCTACACCTTC.